This TCR beta chain emerged from a study of cytomegalovirus exposure and HLA in healthy donors. General observations from the study: Serostatus for CMV was the only available immune exposure information.

Details on this clone: Its antigen is undetermined.

The germline V gene encodes CDR1 KGHSY and CDR2 FQNENV. V lost 4 bases and J lost 2, with 14 bases in between. The CDR3 loop spans 15 amino acids. PCR was performed using 60 Vbeta and 13 Jbeta primers. Profiled with immunoSEQ multiplex PCR; TCRdb holds only in-frame clones, not every one. The sample contains fewer than 200,000 clones, approximately 79% of which appear only once. The sequenced material came from PBMCs. The receptor's source is a middle-aged woman in good health and CMV-seronegative. The gene calls are TRBV16 and TRBJ1-1; D ambiguous. The CDR3 loop reads CASSPTDYLNTEAFF. CDR3 coding DNA: TGTGCCAGCAGCCCGACTGATTACTTAAACACTGAAGCTTTCTTT.